Listed below are T cell receptor beta chains from one sample, sequenced in a study of blood T cell repertoires in COVID-19. Profiled with immunoSEQ multiplex PCR; TCRdb holds only in-frame clones, not every one. The sample contains fewer than 45,000 clones, over 70% of which appear only once. Material: peripheral blood. These receptors originate from a man between 65 and 85 years old with acute or convalescent COVID-19. CDR3s include the opening cysteine and the closing phenylalanine or tryptophan. A D gene is named only where the DNA matches it firmly. Rows may omit the clone size; those that give it use once, few, many or a size class.

cdr3_nt: TGCGCCAGCAGCCATCTCCAGGGAAATGAAAAACTGTTTTTT
cdr3_aa: CASSHLQGNEKLFF
j_call: TRBJ1-4
clone_size: -
d_call: -
v_call: TRBV4-1

cdr3_nt: TGCGCCAGCAGCTTACAGGGGGGCACCGGGGAGCTGTTTTTT
cdr3_aa: CASSLQGGTGELFF
j_call: TRBJ2-2
clone_size: -
d_call: TRBD1
v_call: TRBV5-1

cdr3_nt: TGTGCCAGCAGCCCGCTGGGGCTGAGCTACAATGAGCAGTTCTTC
cdr3_aa: CASSPLGLSYNEQFF
j_call: TRBJ2-1
clone_size: -
d_call: -
v_call: TRBV5-8

cdr3_nt: TGTGCTAGTGGTTTGGTAATGAGCTACGAGCAGTACTTC
cdr3_aa: CASGLVMSYEQYF
j_call: TRBJ2-7
clone_size: -
d_call: -
v_call: TRBV12-5

cdr3_nt: TGCGCCAGCAAAATTGGCCTTTGGACAGACAACAATGAGCAGTTCTTC
cdr3_aa: CASKIGLWTDNNEQFF
j_call: TRBJ2-1
clone_size: -
d_call: -
v_call: TRBV4-1

cdr3_nt: TGTGCCAGCAGCGAAGCGGGGGCCCGGGCAGATACGCAGTATTTT
cdr3_aa: CASSEAGARADTQYF
j_call: TRBJ2-3
clone_size: -
d_call: TRBD2
v_call: TRBV9

cdr3_nt: TGCAGTGCCTACCTGGGAGGTACGCAGTATTTT
cdr3_aa: CSAYLGGTQYF
j_call: TRBJ2-3
clone_size: few
d_call: -
v_call: TRBV20-1

cdr3_nt: TGCGCCAGCAGCTCGTCTGGACAGGGCGGCGGCTACACCTTC
cdr3_aa: CASSSSGQGGGYTF
j_call: TRBJ1-2
clone_size: -
d_call: TRBD1
v_call: TRBV5-1

cdr3_nt: TGCGCCAGCAGCTTGGGCTCTACGGGGAATGAGCAGTTCTTC
cdr3_aa: CASSLGSTGNEQFF
j_call: TRBJ2-1
clone_size: -
d_call: -
v_call: TRBV5-1

cdr3_nt: TGTGCCAGCAGCCAAGATAGCGGGACAGGGGGCGCAAACTATGGCTACACCTTC
cdr3_aa: CASSQDSGTGGANYGYTF
j_call: TRBJ1-2
clone_size: once
d_call: TRBD1
v_call: TRBV3-1/TRBV3-2

cdr3_nt: TGTGCCAGCAGCCTTTCTCTGGGGCCCTACTATGGCTACACCTTC
cdr3_aa: CASSLSLGPYYGYTF
j_call: TRBJ1-2
clone_size: -
d_call: -
v_call: TRBV11-2

cdr3_nt: TGTGCCAGCAGCTTGTTTCGGTCAGGGAGGGAGGATCAGCCCCAGCATTTT
cdr3_aa: CASSLFRSGREDQPQHF
j_call: TRBJ1-5
clone_size: -
d_call: -
v_call: TRBV5-6

cdr3_nt: TGTGCCAGCAGCTTAGAGGTCGACAGGGGCCTCTCTAACTATGGCTACACCTTC
cdr3_aa: CASSLEVDRGLSNYGYTF
j_call: TRBJ1-2
clone_size: -
d_call: TRBD1
v_call: TRBV13

cdr3_nt: TGTGCCAGCAGCCAAGGCGGACAGGGGGCTAACTATGGCTACACCTTC
cdr3_aa: CASSQGGQGANYGYTF
j_call: TRBJ1-2
clone_size: -
d_call: TRBD1
v_call: TRBV14

cdr3_nt: TGTGCCAGCAGACTAGGGGGAAACTATGGCTACACCTTC
cdr3_aa: CASRLGGNYGYTF
j_call: TRBJ1-2
clone_size: -
d_call: -
v_call: TRBV7-2

cdr3_nt: TGTGCCAGCTCACCATCTGCGACAGAAGGCTACGAGCAGTACTTC
cdr3_aa: CASSPSATEGYEQYF
j_call: TRBJ2-7
clone_size: -
d_call: -
v_call: TRBV18

cdr3_nt: TGTGCCAGCAGATTAGGGGGGACGGGTCAGCCCCAGCATTTT
cdr3_aa: CASRLGGTGQPQHF
j_call: TRBJ1-5
clone_size: -
d_call: -
v_call: TRBV28

cdr3_nt: TGCAGCGCCTCAGGCCTTCTAGCGGGGGGAGAGACCCAGTACTTC
cdr3_aa: CSASGLLAGGETQYF
j_call: TRBJ2-5
clone_size: -
d_call: TRBD2
v_call: TRBV29-1

cdr3_nt: TGTGCCAGCAGTCCTACAGGGGGGGGGACCCAGTACTTC
cdr3_aa: CASSPTGGGTQYF
j_call: TRBJ2-5
clone_size: -
d_call: -
v_call: TRBV6-5

cdr3_nt: TGTGCCAGCAGCCAGACGGGTTTACAAGAGACCCAGTACTTC
cdr3_aa: CASSQTGLQETQYF
j_call: TRBJ2-5
clone_size: -
d_call: -
v_call: TRBV11-2

cdr3_nt: TGCGCCAGCAGCTTGATGGGGGACAGGGGAGAAAAACTGTTTTTT
cdr3_aa: CASSLMGDRGEKLFF
j_call: TRBJ1-4
clone_size: -
d_call: TRBD1
v_call: TRBV5-1

cdr3_nt: TGTGCCAGCATCCTTAGTCCCGGGACTAGATCTAGCACAGATACGCAGTATTTT
cdr3_aa: CASILSPGTRSSTDTQYF
j_call: TRBJ2-3
clone_size: -
d_call: TRBD2
v_call: TRBV7-2

cdr3_nt: TGTGCCAGCAGTCTGGGCCGACCGGGAGGAAACACCATATATTTT
cdr3_aa: CASSLGRPGGNTIYF
j_call: TRBJ1-3
clone_size: few
d_call: -
v_call: TRBV27

cdr3_nt: TGTGCCAGCAGTTACGCACCGGACAGAGTTCAGCCCCAGCATTTT
cdr3_aa: CASSYAPDRVQPQHF
j_call: TRBJ1-5
clone_size: -
d_call: -
v_call: TRBV6-2/TRBV6-3

cdr3_nt: TGTGCCAGCAGCCAAGATATGACTAGCGGGGGTTACAATGAGCAGTTCTTC
cdr3_aa: CASSQDMTSGGYNEQFF
j_call: TRBJ2-1
clone_size: -
d_call: TRBD2
v_call: TRBV3-1/TRBV3-2

cdr3_nt: TGTGCCAGCAGCTCGGTCCAGGGCGCGAACACTGAAGCTTTCTTT
cdr3_aa: CASSSVQGANTEAFF
j_call: TRBJ1-1
clone_size: few
d_call: -
v_call: TRBV5-6

cdr3_nt: TGTGCCAGCTCACGGACACGGGGGGCGGCCTATAATTCACCCCTCCACTTT
cdr3_aa: CASSRTRGAAYNSPLHF
j_call: TRBJ1-6
clone_size: -
d_call: -
v_call: TRBV18

cdr3_nt: TGTGCCAGTAGTCCAATGCCCCATCAGTCTGGAAACACCATATATTTT
cdr3_aa: CASSPMPHQSGNTIYF
j_call: TRBJ1-3
clone_size: once
d_call: -
v_call: TRBV19

cdr3_nt: TGTGCCAGCAGCACGTCTCCGGGACAGGGGGGTGAGCAGTTCTTC
cdr3_aa: CASSTSPGQGGEQFF
j_call: TRBJ2-1
clone_size: -
d_call: TRBD1
v_call: TRBV11-2

cdr3_nt: TGTGCCAGTTGTAAGGGGGCGTTGGGGCAGCCCCAGCATTTT
cdr3_aa: CASCKGALGQPQHF
j_call: TRBJ1-5
clone_size: -
d_call: TRBD1
v_call: TRBV19

cdr3_nt: TGTGCCAGCAGTTACTCCTCTAGCGGGGGGGAATCCTACAATGAGCAGTTCTTC
cdr3_aa: CASSYSSSGGESYNEQFF
j_call: TRBJ2-1
clone_size: -
d_call: TRBD2
v_call: TRBV6-2/TRBV6-3

cdr3_nt: TGTGCCAGCAGTGTCTCGGGGTACACTGAAGCTTTCTTT
cdr3_aa: CASSVSGYTEAFF
j_call: TRBJ1-1
clone_size: -
d_call: -
v_call: TRBV2

cdr3_nt: TGTGCCAGCAGCGAGGGCGGGGGACTCCAAGAGACCCAGTACTTC
cdr3_aa: CASSEGGGLQETQYF
j_call: TRBJ2-5
clone_size: once
d_call: TRBD2
v_call: TRBV9

cdr3_nt: TGTGCCAGCAGCATCTCCCTAAGTCAGCCCCAGCATTTT
cdr3_aa: CASSISLSQPQHF
j_call: TRBJ1-5
clone_size: -
d_call: -
v_call: TRBV11-2

cdr3_nt: TGTGCCAGCAGTTACTACGGCGGGTTAACAGATACGCAGTATTTT
cdr3_aa: CASSYYGGLTDTQYF
j_call: TRBJ2-3
clone_size: once
d_call: -
v_call: TRBV6-6

cdr3_nt: TGTGCCAGCAGCTTGGCCCGACAGGGAGGCTACACCTTC
cdr3_aa: CASSLARQGGYTF
j_call: TRBJ1-2
clone_size: -
d_call: TRBD1
v_call: TRBV5-4

cdr3_nt: TGTGCCAGCAAGCAGGGGGCATGGGAGCAGTACTTC
cdr3_aa: CASKQGAWEQYF
j_call: TRBJ2-7
clone_size: -
d_call: TRBD1
v_call: TRBV28

cdr3_nt: TGTGCCAGCAGCTCTCCCAGAGGGCCCAACTATGGCTACACCTTC
cdr3_aa: CASSSPRGPNYGYTF
j_call: TRBJ1-2
clone_size: -
d_call: -
v_call: TRBV11-2

cdr3_nt: TGTGCCAGCAGTGCGGGAGCGGGGGATGTGGATGAGCAGTTCTTC
cdr3_aa: CASSAGAGDVDEQFF
j_call: TRBJ2-1
clone_size: -
d_call: TRBD2
v_call: TRBV6-4

cdr3_nt: TGTGCCAGCAGCCCAGGGACTAGTATCAATGAGCAGTTCTTC
cdr3_aa: CASSPGTSINEQFF
j_call: TRBJ2-1
clone_size: -
d_call: TRBD2
v_call: TRBV7-9

cdr3_nt: TGCGCCAGCAGCTCCGGGGGCGGGGGAGGAAACACTGAAGCTTTCTTT
cdr3_aa: CASSSGGGGGNTEAFF
j_call: TRBJ1-1
clone_size: -
d_call: -
v_call: TRBV5-1

cdr3_nt: TGTGCCAGCAGCTTCCGCGTCGAAGCAACGCCCCAGCATTTT
cdr3_aa: CASSFRVEATPQHF
j_call: TRBJ1-5
clone_size: few
d_call: -
v_call: TRBV5-5

cdr3_nt: TGTGCCAGTAGTACTTACAGGGTCGGAAACACTGAAGCTTTCTTT
cdr3_aa: CASSTYRVGNTEAFF
j_call: TRBJ1-1
clone_size: -
d_call: -
v_call: TRBV19

cdr3_nt: TGTGCCAGCAGTGTATGGCTAGCGGGGCTCAATGAGCAGTTCTTC
cdr3_aa: CASSVWLAGLNEQFF
j_call: TRBJ2-1
clone_size: once
d_call: TRBD2
v_call: TRBV27

cdr3_nt: TGTGCCAGCAGTCCCCGGGACAGGGGTAGGGATGAGCAGTTCTTC
cdr3_aa: CASSPRDRGRDEQFF
j_call: TRBJ2-1
clone_size: -
d_call: TRBD1
v_call: TRBV6-4

cdr3_nt: TGTGCCAGCTCGTCTCAAGAGACCCAGTACTTC
cdr3_aa: CASSSQETQYF
j_call: TRBJ2-5
clone_size: -
d_call: -
v_call: TRBV2

cdr3_nt: TGTGCCAGCAGCCCCGGCGGACAGGGGAGCGCAGATACGCAGTATTTT
cdr3_aa: CASSPGGQGSADTQYF
j_call: TRBJ2-3
clone_size: -
d_call: TRBD1
v_call: TRBV7-2

cdr3_nt: TGTGCCACCAGTGATGTCGGGACAGGGACAACTAATGAAAAACTGTTTTTT
cdr3_aa: CATSDVGTGTTNEKLFF
j_call: TRBJ1-4
clone_size: -
d_call: TRBD1
v_call: TRBV24-1

cdr3_nt: TGCGCCAGCAGCTTGGACCCGAACTTGGGACAGTCCCAGCATTTT
cdr3_aa: CASSLDPNLGQSQHF
j_call: TRBJ1-5
clone_size: -
d_call: TRBD1
v_call: TRBV5-1

cdr3_nt: TGCGCCAGCAGCCTGGGACAGCCCCTTGGGGTTTCACCCCTCCACTTT
cdr3_aa: CASSLGQPLGVSPLHF
j_call: TRBJ1-6
clone_size: -
d_call: TRBD1
v_call: TRBV5-1

cdr3_nt: TGTGCCAGCAGCTTCGAGGGCGGTAGCAATCAGCCCCAGCATTTT
cdr3_aa: CASSFEGGSNQPQHF
j_call: TRBJ1-5
clone_size: -
d_call: -
v_call: TRBV7-8

cdr3_nt: TGTGCCAGCGGCGGGGCCGGGAACACTGAAGCTTTCTTT
cdr3_aa: CASGGAGNTEAFF
j_call: TRBJ1-1
clone_size: -
d_call: -
v_call: TRBV6-5

cdr3_nt: TGTGCCATCAGTGAGTCGAGCAGGGCAGAGACCCAGTACTTC
cdr3_aa: CAISESSRAETQYF
j_call: TRBJ2-5
clone_size: -
d_call: -
v_call: TRBV10-3

cdr3_nt: TGTGCCAGCAGTCACCGGTCGGCAGGCCGTGGGGGGGGAAACACCATATATTTT
cdr3_aa: CASSHRSAGRGGGNTIYF
j_call: TRBJ1-3
clone_size: -
d_call: -
v_call: TRBV9

cdr3_nt: TGTGCCAGCAGCCAAGATGGGGGACAGGGTAACTATGGCTACACCTTC
cdr3_aa: CASSQDGGQGNYGYTF
j_call: TRBJ1-2
clone_size: -
d_call: TRBD1
v_call: TRBV4-2

cdr3_nt: TGTGCCAGCAGCTTGAAGGTAGGGGCAGGAACTCTTTCACCCCTCCACTTT
cdr3_aa: CASSLKVGAGTLSPLHF
j_call: TRBJ1-6
clone_size: -
d_call: -
v_call: TRBV5-6

cdr3_nt: TGCGCCAGCAGGGGACAGTCCTACAATGAGCAGTTCTTC
cdr3_aa: CASRGQSYNEQFF
j_call: TRBJ2-1
clone_size: -
d_call: TRBD1
v_call: TRBV4-1

cdr3_nt: TGTGCCAGCAGTCCGGGACTAGCCTACAATGAGCAGTTCTTC
cdr3_aa: CASSPGLAYNEQFF
j_call: TRBJ2-1
clone_size: -
d_call: TRBD2
v_call: TRBV6-5

cdr3_nt: TGCGCCAGCAGCCAAGGGGACAGGGCAACCTCTAATGAAAAACTGTTTTTT
cdr3_aa: CASSQGDRATSNEKLFF
j_call: TRBJ1-4
clone_size: -
d_call: TRBD1
v_call: TRBV4-3

cdr3_nt: TGCGCCAGCAGCTTGGGACCTAGGGAGGGCGGCTACACCTTC
cdr3_aa: CASSLGPREGGYTF
j_call: TRBJ1-2
clone_size: -
d_call: -
v_call: TRBV5-1